This TCR beta chain was captured in a study of T-cell memory formation after mild COVID-19. TCRdb reprocessed the 5' RACE reads with MiXCR, giving one entry per CDR3 protein. Of some 200,000 distinct CDR3 sequences listed, about a fifth were seen once; the top ten hold 20% to 25%. Per the germline V gene, CDR1 is SGHKS and CDR2 is YYEKEE (reference sequence). CDR3 length: 15 residues. Trimming shortened V by 1 base and J by 2 bases, and 11 bases separated the two germline ends. Sequencing was carried out using PBMCs or a T cell subset sorted from them (not recorded which). The source of this sequence is an adult woman who had mild COVID-19 (a few samples of this study predate the infection). Cell type and time point are not known. The chain is built from TRBV5-5 and TRBJ2-3; D is perhaps TRBD2 (5 bases). This CDR3 reads CASSLIRGNTDTQYF. CDR3 coding DNA: TGTGCCAGCAGCTTGATTCGGGGTAACACAGATACGCAGTATTTT.